This is a list of T cell receptor beta chains from one sample in a study of shared clonotypes between healthy human individuals. Clones were sequenced by immunoSEQ multiplex PCR, and TCRdb holds only the in-frame ones, with some missing. The sample yields some 2,500,000 clones, roughly 90% seen once. Sequencing was done on a sample of naive CD4+ T cells from PBMCs. The receptors come from a man aged 18 to 29 in good health. Some clones in this sample may be carry-over from other donors' samples. Each CDR3 is given with its conserved first and last residue. D genes are given only for firm matches. Size is stated for part of the rows, as once, few or many counts, or as a class when the clone is expanded.

size | J | D | V | CDR3 | DNA
- | TRBJ2-7 | - | TRBV7-8 | CASSPRIRGRSYEQYF | TGTGCCAGCAGCCCACGGATTAGAGGCAGGTCCTACGAGCAGTACTTC
once | TRBJ2-3 | - | TRBV28 | CASSLLQVSTDTQYF | TGTGCCAGCAGTCTTCTCCAGGTTAGCACAGATACGCAGTATTTT
once | TRBJ2-2 | - | TRBV6-1 | CASPVGGPDTGELFF | TGTGCCAGCCCCGTGGGCGGACCTGACACCGGGGAGCTGTTTTTT
- | TRBJ2-1 | TRBD2 | TRBV9 | CASSPRGTSPYEQFF | TGTGCCAGCAGCCCTAGGGGGACTAGCCCCTATGAGCAGTTCTTC
- | TRBJ1-1 | - | TRBV6-1 | CASSGVARGAFF | TGTGCCAGCAGCGGGGTTGCTAGAGGAGCTTTCTTT
- | TRBJ2-1 | - | TRBV27 | CASRSSALPVQFF | TGTGCCAGCAGGTCCAGCGCCCTCCCCGTTCAGTTCTTC
- | TRBJ1-1 | - | TRBV5-1 | CASSLGAGTMNTEAFF | TGCGCCAGCAGCCTCGGGGCAGGGACAATGAACACTGAAGCTTTCTTT
once | TRBJ1-2 | - | TRBV19 | CASRSGGRYGYTF | TGTGCCAGTAGATCGGGGGGGCGCTATGGCTACACCTTC
- | TRBJ2-5 | - | TRBV5-1 | CASSLAQTQYF | TGCGCCAGCAGCTTGGCTCAGACCCAGTACTTC
- | TRBJ2-5 | TRBD2 | TRBV5-1 | CASSFLAGGSQETQYF | TGCGCCAGCAGCTTTTTAGCGGGAGGTTCACAAGAGACCCAGTACTTC
- | TRBJ2-7 | - | TRBV27 | CASSPRGGTYEQYF | TGTGCCAGCAGTCCGCGGGGCGGAACCTACGAGCAGTACTTC
- | TRBJ1-4 | - | TRBV7-9 | CASSFSYPGQTNEKLFF | TGTGCCAGCAGCTTTAGTTATCCGGGCCAAACTAATGAAAAACTGTTTTTT
- | TRBJ2-7 | - | TRBV7-2 | CASSSQEPYEQYF | TGTGCCAGCAGCTCACAGGAACCCTACGAGCAGTACTTC
- | TRBJ2-5 | TRBD2 | TRBV9 | CASSATSAGETQYF | TGTGCCAGCAGCGCGACTAGCGCCGGAGAGACCCAGTACTTC
few | TRBJ1-1 | TRBD1 | TRBV15 | CATSTGTGTTEAFF | TGTGCCACCAGCACCGGGACAGGGACCACTGAAGCTTTCTTT
- | TRBJ2-2 | - | TRBV6-6 | CASSYNGRGDIGELFF | TGTGCCAGCAGTTACAACGGCAGGGGAGACATCGGGGAGCTGTTTTTT
- | TRBJ1-5 | - | TRBV27 | CASSPGSPYSNQPQHF | TGTGCCAGCAGTCCGGGTAGCCCATATAGCAATCAGCCCCAGCATTTT
- | TRBJ2-5 | - | TRBV4-1 | CASSQGQPAETQYF | TGCGCCAGCAGCCAAGGACAGCCAGCTGAGACCCAGTACTTC
- | TRBJ2-5 | - | TRBV6-5 | CASSYRRAGQETQYF | TGTGCCAGCAGTTACCGTAGGGCAGGCCAAGAGACCCAGTACTTC
- | TRBJ2-1 | - | TRBV10-2 | CASSESGDSLYPQFF | TGCGCCAGCAGTGAGTCGGGGGACTCCCTTTATCCGCAGTTCTTC
- | TRBJ2-7 | - | TRBV2 | CASSEATGPVYEQYF | TGTGCCAGCAGTGAAGCCACCGGACCGGTCTACGAGCAGTACTTC
once | TRBJ2-7 | TRBD2 | TRBV2 | CASSGGGEGEQYF | TGTGCCAGCAGCGGGGGGGGTGAGGGCGAGCAGTACTTC
- | TRBJ1-1 | - | TRBV7-9 | CASSSLSYTEAFF | TGTGCCAGCAGCTCATTAAGTTACACTGAAGCTTTCTTT
- | TRBJ1-6 | TRBD1 | TRBV2 | CASSGTGINSPLHF | TGTGCCAGCAGCGGGACAGGGATTAATTCACCCCTCCACTTT
- | TRBJ1-1 | TRBD1 | TRBV5-1 | CASSRDTGEIEAFF | TGCGCCAGCAGCCGAGATACAGGGGAGATTGAAGCTTTCTTT
- | TRBJ2-5 | - | TRBV4-1 | CASSQGGTAQETQYF | TGCGCCAGCAGCCAAGGGGGAACGGCCCAAGAGACCCAGTACTTC
- | TRBJ1-1 | - | TRBV29-1 | CSVERTMNTEAFF | TGCAGCGTTGAAAGGACCATGAACACTGAAGCTTTCTTT
- | TRBJ2-7 | - | TRBV7-9 | CASSLVPGEGSYEQYF | TGTGCCAGCAGCTTAGTTCCGGGGGAAGGATCCTACGAGCAGTACTTC
- | TRBJ1-1 | TRBD1 | TRBV6-5 | CASRWDRANTEAFF | TGTGCCAGCAGATGGGACAGGGCGAACACTGAAGCTTTCTTT
- | TRBJ2-1 | TRBD1 | TRBV30 | CSTGVTYNEQFF | TGTTCTACAGGGGTTACCTACAATGAGCAGTTCTTC
- | TRBJ1-5 | - | TRBV5-1 | CASSLGPYSNQPQHF | TGCGCCAGCAGCTTGGGGCCTTACAGCAATCAGCCCCAGCATTTT
- | TRBJ1-5 | - | TRBV19 | CASSPMDSPQPQHF | TGTGCCAGTAGTCCAATGGACAGTCCTCAGCCCCAGCATTTT
- | TRBJ1-3 | TRBD1 | TRBV6-5 | CASRNRGPGNTIYF | TGTGCCAGCAGGAACAGGGGGCCTGGAAACACCATATATTTT
- | TRBJ1-2 | - | TRBV7-2 | CASSLAPAQAYTF | TGTGCCAGCAGCTTAGCCCCGGCCCAGGCCTACACCTTC
- | TRBJ2-1 | - | TRBV5-1 | CASSLAAPSTGNEQFF | TGCGCCAGCAGCTTGGCGGCCCCCTCTACCGGCAATGAGCAGTTCTTC
- | TRBJ1-4 | TRBD1 | TRBV4-1 | CASSQKGTGGSGSEKLFF | TGCGCCAGCAGCCAAAAAGGGACAGGGGGTTCCGGCAGTGAAAAACTGTTTTTT
- | TRBJ2-1 | TRBD2 | TRBV18 | CASSQTSGLNNEQFF | TGTGCCAGCTCACAGACTAGCGGCCTAAACAATGAGCAGTTCTTC
- | TRBJ1-2 | - | TRBV19 | CASSPRTLIRITNYGYTF | TGTGCCAGTAGTCCCCGGACCCTTATCCGCATTACTAACTATGGCTACACCTTC
- | TRBJ1-5 | TRBD1 | TRBV6-6 | CASSYFPGQGSQTQHF | TGTGCCAGCAGTTACTTTCCCGGACAGGGGTCCCAGACCCAGCATTTT
once | TRBJ2-4 | - | TRBV15 | CATSRDNSETFDRSQYF | TGTGCCACCAGCAGAGATAACTCCGAAACTTTCGATAGGAGCCAGTACTTC
- | TRBJ1-1 | - | TRBV29-1 | CSATGPALDTEAFF | TGCAGCGCTACGGGTCCCGCCCTGGACACTGAAGCTTTCTTT
- | TRBJ2-1 | - | TRBV10-2 | CASSEIGLVAYNEQFF | TGCGCCAGCAGTGAGATAGGGCTCGTGGCCTACAATGAGCAGTTCTTC
- | TRBJ2-3 | - | TRBV4-3 | CASSRNSQDTQYF | TGCGCCAGCAGCCGAAATTCGCAGGATACGCAGTATTTT
- | TRBJ2-2 | TRBD1 | TRBV23-1 | CASSQSPRGRFEAGELFF | TGCGCCAGCAGTCAATCTCCCAGGGGGCGTTTCGAAGCCGGGGAGCTGTTTTTT
- | TRBJ2-3 | - | TRBV6-5 | CASSENISDTQYF | TGTGCCAGCAGTGAAAATATCTCTGATACGCAGTATTTT
- | TRBJ1-2 | - | TRBV5-4 | CATGANYGYTF | TGTGCCACTGGGGCTAACTATGGCTACACCTTC
- | TRBJ2-5 | - | TRBV5-1 | CASSLVQGAETQYF | TGCGCCAGCAGCTTGGTTCAGGGTGCAGAGACCCAGTACTTC
- | TRBJ1-2 | - | TRBV4-2 | CASSHLGTGTFYGYTF | TGTGCCAGCAGCCACCTAGGGACCGGGACATTCTACGGCTACACCTTC
- | TRBJ1-4 | - | TRBV27 | CASSLYTGSEKLFF | TGTGCCAGCAGTTTATATACCGGGAGTGAAAAACTGTTTTTT
- | TRBJ1-6 | - | TRBV6-6 | CASSYPRAGSPLHF | TGTGCCAGCAGTTACCCCAGGGCTGGGTCACCCCTCCACTTT
- | TRBJ2-1 | TRBD2 | TRBV7-3 | CASSSRRPVTSGSTEQFF | TGTGCCAGCAGCTCCCGTCGGCCGGTGACTAGCGGGAGTACTGAGCAGTTCTTC
- | TRBJ2-7 | TRBD2 | TRBV10-3 | CAISDPTGGVGYEQYF | TGTGCCATCAGTGACCCTACGGGGGGGGTTGGTTACGAGCAGTACTTC
- | TRBJ1-5 | - | TRBV4-2 | CASSQEGGGPQHF | TGTGCCAGCAGCCAAGAAGGGGGAGGGCCCCAGCATTTT
- | TRBJ1-1 | - | TRBV28 | CASRKTQNTEAFF | TGTGCCAGCAGGAAGACTCAGAACACTGAAGCTTTCTTT
- | TRBJ1-4 | TRBD1 | TRBV6-1 | CASSLTGDEKLFF | TGTGCCAGCAGTCTTACAGGGGATGAAAAACTGTTTTTT
few | TRBJ1-2 | - | TRBV6-1 | CASSPGYGYTF | TGTGCCAGCAGCCCTGGTTATGGCTACACCTTC
- | TRBJ2-1 | TRBD1 | TRBV5-1 | CASSPPTGGHNEQFF | TGCGCCAGCAGCCCCCCGACAGGGGGCCACAATGAGCAGTTCTTC
- | TRBJ2-7 | - | TRBV7-9 | CASSLALQDYEQYF | TGTGCCAGCAGCTTAGCGCTACAGGATTACGAGCAGTACTTC